The clone carrying this TCR beta chain was detected once. Its antigen is unknown. The data were obtained in a study of Ad26.COV2.S vaccination and SARS-CoV-2 variants. General study findings and limits: Quantification of TCR breadth and depth may have yielded underestimates of total T cell responses.

The treatment: roughly 20 received Ad26.COV2.S at low or high dose, single or two shots; roughly five received placebo; per-sample allocation not given. All samples were drawn on day 63, counting from the first vaccine or placebo injection. The germline CDR1 and CDR2 sequences are SEHNR and FQNEAQ (reference sequence). V shed 4 bases and J shed 3 bases, with 16 bases lying between them. This CDR3 has 15 residues. The protocol was immunoSEQ multiplex PCR, while the TCRdb copy is restricted to in-frame clones and leaves out a portion. The sample lists over 450,000 clones, about nine tenths seen once, with 1.7% in the top ten.

This material consisted of peripheral blood, taken in a trial of Ad26.COV2.S vaccine versus placebo. The TCR comes from a person aged 18 to 59 who received the Ad26.COV2.S COVID-19 vaccine or a placebo. The chain uses TRBV7-9 and TRBJ2-7, with D possibly matching TRBD1 (5 bases). The CDR3, as DNA: TGTGCCAGCAGCTCCGGACAATCTTACCTCTACGAGCAGTACTTC. Translating gives CASSSGQSYLYEQYF.